The rows below give T cell receptor beta chains drawn from one sample of a study of CD8+ T cells in alopecia areata. The table came from immunoSEQ multiplex PCR; TCRdb's copy has only in-frame clones and leaves some out. The sample gives 150,000 to 200,000 clones, 59% of which show up once; roughly 14% is in the top ten. Sequencing was performed on CD4+ T cells sorted from blood, taken at week 0. The receptors stem from a human donor with alopecia areata. CDR3s leave out the opening cysteine and the closing phenylalanine or tryptophan.

J gene: TRBJ2-2; V gene: TRBV14; CDR3 protein: ASSSLGGAGELF
J gene: TRBJ2-7; V gene: TRBV5-1; CDR3 protein: ASKGGSKSYEQY
J gene: TRBJ1-4; V gene: TRBV29-1; CDR3 protein: SVSGQLNEKLF
J gene: TRBJ2-1; V gene: TRBV7-3; CDR3 protein: ASSLIPSSADEQF
J gene: TRBJ1-6; V gene: TRBV7-9; CDR3 protein: ASSLFQAHNSPLH
J gene: TRBJ2-7; V gene: TRBV28; CDR3 protein: ASRGLGGNGYEQY
J gene: TRBJ2-5; V gene: TRBV28; CDR3 protein: ASSLAGQGRETQY
J gene: TRBJ2-3; V gene: TRBV5-1; CDR3 protein: ASSLEVTDTQY
J gene: TRBJ2-7; V gene: TRBV5-1; CDR3 protein: ASSLAGSYEQY
J gene: TRBJ2-2; V gene: TRBV25-1; CDR3 protein: ASSAWTSGGAFGGELF
J gene: TRBJ1-1; V gene: TRBV30; CDR3 protein: AWALGGSSTEAF
J gene: TRBJ2-2; V gene: TRBV9; CDR3 protein: ASSPRGGSGELF
J gene: TRBJ1-6; V gene: TRBV19; CDR3 protein: ASSIASGTGSSPLH
J gene: TRBJ1-5; V gene: TRBV2; CDR3 protein: ASSDLTAINQPQH
J gene: TRBJ1-3; V gene: TRBV5-6; CDR3 protein: ASSFAGENSGNTIY
J gene: TRBJ2-7; V gene: TRBV7-9; CDR3 protein: ASSPRQGNYEQY
J gene: TRBJ2-5; V gene: TRBV6-5; CDR3 protein: ASRRGRRETQY
J gene: TRBJ1-1; V gene: TRBV30; CDR3 protein: AWRTAGNTEAF
J gene: TRBJ1-2; V gene: TRBV18; CDR3 protein: ASSPRAQDGYT
J gene: TRBJ2-3; V gene: TRBV7-2; CDR3 protein: ASSFTVDTQY
J gene: TRBJ2-3; V gene: TRBV5-6; CDR3 protein: ASSLDRTDTQY
J gene: TRBJ2-5; V gene: TRBV7-9; CDR3 protein: ASSSWTSGETQY
J gene: TRBJ1-5; V gene: TRBV10-3; CDR3 protein: AISVRTDQPQH
J gene: TRBJ1-1; V gene: TRBV4-2; CDR3 protein: ASSPLKMLGMNTEAF
J gene: TRBJ1-5; V gene: TRBV30; CDR3 protein: AWTGRGGQPQH
J gene: TRBJ2-7; V gene: TRBV10-1; CDR3 protein: ASSTAGDPYEQY
J gene: TRBJ1-4; V gene: TRBV29-1; CDR3 protein: SVARVGEKLF
J gene: TRBJ2-3; V gene: TRBV27; CDR3 protein: ASSRDRTDTQY
J gene: TRBJ2-1; V gene: TRBV29-1; CDR3 protein: SVKLAGNYNEQF
J gene: TRBJ2-3; V gene: TRBV4-2; CDR3 protein: ASSQMGTDTQY
J gene: -; V gene: TRBV29-1; CDR3 protein: SVDTRGAGQGGYEQY
J gene: TRBJ2-7; V gene: TRBV30; CDR3 protein: AWSVEQFSGQY
J gene: TRBJ1-4; V gene: TRBV30; CDR3 protein: AWSPQGEKLF
J gene: TRBJ2-7; V gene: TRBV5-1; CDR3 protein: ASSFRDSRRSYEQY